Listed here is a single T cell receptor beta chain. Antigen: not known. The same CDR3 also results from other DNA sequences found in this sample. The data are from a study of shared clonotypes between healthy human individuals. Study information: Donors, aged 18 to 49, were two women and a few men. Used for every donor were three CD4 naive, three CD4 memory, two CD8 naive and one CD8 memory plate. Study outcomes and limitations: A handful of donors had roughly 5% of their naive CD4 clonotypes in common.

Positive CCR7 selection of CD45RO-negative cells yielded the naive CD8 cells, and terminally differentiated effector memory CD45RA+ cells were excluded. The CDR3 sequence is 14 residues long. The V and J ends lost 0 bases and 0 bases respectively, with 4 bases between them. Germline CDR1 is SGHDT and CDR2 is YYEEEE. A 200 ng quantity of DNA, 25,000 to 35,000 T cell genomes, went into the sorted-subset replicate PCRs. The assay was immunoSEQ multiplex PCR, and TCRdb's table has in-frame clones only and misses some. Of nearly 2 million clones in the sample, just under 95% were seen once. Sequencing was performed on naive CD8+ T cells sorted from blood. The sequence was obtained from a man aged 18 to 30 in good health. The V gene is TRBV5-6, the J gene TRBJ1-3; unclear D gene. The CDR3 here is CASSLGASGNTIYF. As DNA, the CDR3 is TGTGCCAGCAGCTTGGGTGCCTCTGGAAACACCATATATTTT.